This TCR beta chain was identified during a study of cytomegalovirus exposure and HLA in healthy donors (dated by TCRdb to the late 2010s). Study-level background: An earlier analysis of roughly 630 of the donors reported roughly 300 Gb of sequence data and some 120 million unique TCR beta sequences from some 180 million T cells. Among the roughly 430 genotyped donors, more than 70% belonged to the genetic ancestry cluster associated with self-reported Caucasian donors. All discovery cohort repertoires had been generated on a single sequencing platform. High-throughput TCR immunosequencing, statistical association of individual TCRs with disease status, and machine learning were combined to predict cytomegalovirus infection status. The study aimed to test whether signatures of past pathogen exposure could be identified by cataloging public T cell receptors. Typing coverage differed by locus: A, B, C, DRB1 and DQB1 were typed in roughly 620-640 donors, DQA1 in about 550, DPA1 in around 610, and DPB1 in about 450. An early release that covered about 600 HLA-typed donors contained about 300 gigabases of sequencing data and about 84 million unique TCR sequences. A later analysis re-analyzed previously published TCR beta repertoires from several hundred donors and added high-resolution HLA genotyping to study TCR occurrence patterns. In the later analysis, no new phenotypic data were used to find candidate immune exposures; instead, reliance was placed on TCR beta sequences and their occurrence across donors. A later genetic analysis took genome-wide SNP genotypes for about three fifths of the roughly 670 donors and used that subset as a discovery cohort. Alongside the repertoire data, information on donor age, sex, ethnicity and CMV serostatus was compiled. Along with the approximately 620-subject first cohort, a separate validation cohort of over 90 different subjects was used. The study profiled the T cell repertoires of more than 500 subjects by immunosequencing and related them to cytomegalovirus serostatus. An earlier analysis of roughly 580 of the donors used high-throughput TCR beta sequencing to judge whether each TCR beta V gene segment behaved as functional or pseudogenic. Among almost 400 genotyped donors of the cohort, an average of about 240,000 unique TCR beta nucleotide sequences were sequenced per donor, roughly a sixth of them non-productive. HLA typing covered class I and class II loci at four-digit resolution. Roughly 5 DR-DQ haplotypes were handled as single units for association and clustering, since linkage in the cohort was strong.

Regarding this clone: Its antigen specificity is not known. Per-base qualities were not stored, and no clone one base away is much larger.

The library was built by means of the immunoSEQ multiplex PCR assay. The multiplex PCR relied on a mix of 60 forward primers for TCR Vbeta segments and 13 reverse primers for TCR Jbeta segments. A multiplex PCR assay on genomic DNA amplified the CDR3 region of rearranged TCR beta genes. The Illumina HiSeq System was used to sequence the amplified TCR beta libraries as 87-base-pair reads. As for the original processing: A later analysis tallied roughly 76 million unique TCR beta chains across the 550 to 850 repertoires, and around 12 million of those chains were shared by two or more donors. Raw reads were error-corrected and collapsed into unique sequences by a nearest-neighbor algorithm in which closely related sequences were merged to remove PCR and sequencing errors. To assign V, D and J gene segments, CDR3 sequences were aligned to IMGT reference sequences. Each retained sequence needed at least a six-nucleotide match to both a V gene segment and a J gene segment. A rearrangement counted as productive if the CDR3 had no stop codons and remained in frame with V and J, and every other rearrangement counted as non-productive. CDR3 was defined according to IMGT convention as the region running from the second conserved V-encoded cysteine to the conserved J-encoded phenylalanine. The earlier analysis of about 560 of the donors excluded any sequence lacking an unambiguous match to a single V gene segment. In an earlier analysis of approximately 560 of the donors, a V segment was called functional when productive rearrangements were above 56.7%, and segregating when the standard deviation between donors exceeded 5%. A statistical classification framework was built for diagnosing cytomegalovirus status from the catalog of TCR beta chain sequences. V and J gene assignment, in a later analysis, came from comparing TCR nucleotide sequences with IMGT/GENE-DB human TR gene sequences. The TCRdist pipeline was used in a later analysis to assign CDR3 sequences and most-parsimonious VDJ recombination scenarios. In a later analysis, every TCR beta chain was defined by the combination of its CDR3 amino acid sequence and its V-gene family, and reads without a unique V-gene family were dropped. In a later analysis, 550 to 650 highly shared, low-generation-probability nucleotide sequences were removed to address suspected cross-contamination and a sequencing artifact. A later analysis calculated a clonal expansion index for each public chain from normalized within-repertoire ranks of inferred template counts. A later analysis computed generation probabilities with a VDJ recombination model fitted to out-of-frame rearrangements, and checked the results against IGoR. A later analysis scored TCR-TCR, TCR-HLA and TCR-CMV co-occurrence with hypergeometric tests, applying a repertoire-size bias correction to TCR pairs. In a later analysis, false discovery rates were estimated by permuting HLA or CMV assignments 20 times. In a later analysis, co-occurring TCRs were grouped using DBSCAN, with TCRdist sequence similarity added in when clustering inside HLA-allele-positive subsets. Repertoires with fewer than 30,000 or more than 120,000 public chains, plus five repertoires with anomalous nucleotide sharing, were excluded from co-occurrence clustering. TCRdb provides this immuneACCESS table in a form limited to in-frame rearrangements. Some clones are lacking; in checked studies, under half of them reflect an unresolved V gene, and why the rest are absent is not known. V, J and clone size were drawn from that table, and D and trimming were deduced from the DNA. Recorded for this sample are approximately 100,000 clones; roughly 70% of them occurred a single time. The ten most abundant clones make up roughly 10% of the sample.

From the cysteine up to the phenylalanine, the CDR3 has a length of 15 residues. Only the CDR3 DNA is retained, 45 bases long and in frame from the first base. The V end gives up 3 bases and the J end 6 bases, leaving 7 bases in the junction not matched to a gene. Looking up the germline V gene yields CDR1 MRHNA and CDR2 SNTAGT. Summary of the overall study and its limitations: A few of the identified cytomegalovirus-associated TCR beta chains were confirmed in vitro to be specific for cytomegalovirus antigens. In a later analysis, HLA-associated TCR beta chains were found to be more clonally expanded and to have lower generation probabilities than equally common non-associated chains. A further reported finding was that TCR beta sequences accurately predicted the HLA-A and HLA-B alleles for most subjects in the first cohort. This cohort had only TCR beta chains sequenced, and the lack of alpha or paired-chain data limited which features could be detected. For the cohort, immune exposure information was limited to CMV serostatus. A total of fewer than 200 TCR beta chains were listed by the study as associated with cytomegalovirus. According to a later analysis, parvovirus B19, influenza, CMV and Epstein-Barr virus appeared linked to several top co-occurrence clusters. A later genetic analysis reported fewer N-insertions in productive TCRs among donors in an Asian-associated ancestry cluster than the roughly 620-donor mean. In a later analysis, most CMV-associated TCR beta chains were found to appear HLA-restricted, with HLA associations seemingly driven largely by CMV exposure. Because HLA typing was missing for some donors at each locus, association tests included only the typed subset. An earlier analysis of some 590 of the donors showed that most TCR beta V segments appeared in productive rearrangements either about 87% or about 30% of the time, which broadly matched IMGT annotations. The sequencing pipeline was judged likely to have produced a cluster of highly shared sequence variants as a technical artifact. Correlated functional status among segregating V segments might be attributable to linkage disequilibrium, but an unknown experimental factor could not be ruled out. Strong co-occurrence of HLA alleles, especially DR and DQ, made assigning TCR associations to individual alleles difficult. A later genetic analysis associated a missense DCLRE1C variant with V-gene and J-gene trimming of TCR beta chains, and an independent cohort replicated the association. Some 16 rarely observed V segments, including chromosome 9 orphons, were excluded from the earlier analysis of a few hundred of the donors because counts were too low. A later analysis associated 16,951 TCR beta sequences with specific HLA alleles at a false discovery rate of 0.05. In a later analysis, the rate of TCR association differed among HLA loci, with DRB1 alleles having the most associated TCRs and HLA-C alleles having the fewest. The classifier was reported to diagnose cytomegalovirus status with high specificity and sensitivity in both the original and validation cohorts. Most TCR sequences were observed very rarely across donors, whereas some public TCRs were present in many individuals. Presence/absence analyses assumed roughly uniform sequencing depth across donors, an assumption that may not hold. The authors suggested that the approach could potentially be extended to other disease states and immunological phenotypes. Because the 87-base-pair reads could not distinguish some IMGT-functional V segments, including TRBV6-2 and TRBV6-3, those segments were excluded.

The cohort was made up of approximately 670 healthy bone marrow donors. At the time of sampling, every cohort member was nominally healthy, though immune exposures that went unrecorded were likely present. The donor was CMV seropositive and belonged to the group of about 290 seropositive cohort members. Every donor gave a peripheral blood sample, and the peripheral blood mononuclear cells from that sample were used for TCR beta sequencing. The Qiagen DNeasy Blood Extraction Kit was used to extract genomic DNA from the blood cell samples. Sequenced sample: PBMCs. The chain uses TRBV6-4 and TRBJ2-1, with 8 junctional bases fitting TRBD2. This receptor was taken from a man in his forties in good health and CMV-seropositive. This receptor has the CDR3 CASSERTSLSNEQFF. The nucleotides are TGTGCCAGCAGTGAAAGGACTAGCTTAAGCAATGAGCAGTTCTTC.